These T cell receptor beta chains were read from a single sample in a study of cytomegalovirus exposure and HLA in healthy donors. Clones were read by immunoSEQ multiplex PCR, and TCRdb kept only the in-frame ones, dropping some. The repertoire has about 190,000 clones, 85% of them found once; the top ten carry 1%. The sequencing input was PBMCs. These receptors came from a boy younger than 10 in good health and CMV-seronegative. Each CDR3 is given with its conserved first and last residue. The order of the fields is J gene, clone size, D gene, V gene, CDR3 DNA, CDR3 protein. A D gene is named only where the DNA matches it firmly. Only some rows state a clone size, as once, few, many or a class for expanded clones.

TRBJ1-3 | . | TRBD1 | TRBV18 | TGTGCCAGCTCACCCAACAGGGGGGAAAACACCATATATTTT | CASSPNRGENTIYF
TRBJ2-1 | . | TRBD2 | TRBV5-1 | TGCGCCAGCAGCCCCCCGGGAGGCAATGAGCAGTTCTTC | CASSPPGGNEQFF
TRBJ1-1 | . | . | TRBV9 | TGTGCCAGCAGCCGCGAGGGAGCTCTGAACACTGAAGCTTTCTTT | CASSREGALNTEAFF
TRBJ1-2 | . | . | TRBV7-9 | TGTGCCAGCAGCGACAGTCCCTATGGCTACACCTTC | CASSDSPYGYTF
TRBJ1-5 | once | . | TRBV11-2 | TGTGCCAGCAGTTTGGGAGGGTGGAATAGCAATCAGCCCCAGCATTTT | CASSLGGWNSNQPQHF
TRBJ2-1 | . | . | TRBV5-1 | TGCGCCAGCAGCTTGACCAGTAACAATGAGCAGTTCTTC | CASSLTSNNEQFF
TRBJ1-4 | . | TRBD1 | TRBV4-1 | TGCGCCAGCAGCCAAGACCACGGCAGGGGGCGTGAAAAACTGTTTTTT | CASSQDHGRGREKLFF
TRBJ2-1 | . | TRBD2 | TRBV5-6 | TGTGCCAGCACACTGCTGGCGGGGGTCGGCTACAATGAGCAGTTCTTC | CASTLLAGVGYNEQFF
TRBJ2-3 | once | . | TRBV5-1 | TGCGCCAGCGAATCCAGCGGGAGCACAGATACGCAGTATTTT | CASESSGSTDTQYF
TRBJ2-3 | . | . | TRBV7-9 | TGTGCCAGCAGCCCCGACGGCGGAGGCACAGATACGCAGTATTTT | CASSPDGGGTDTQYF
TRBJ2-1 | few | TRBD1 | TRBV4-1 | TGCGCCAGCAGCCAACCGACAGGGAATGAGCAGTTCTTC | CASSQPTGNEQFF
TRBJ1-2 | . | TRBD1 | TRBV5-1 | TGCGCCAGCAGCTCACACCCAGGGGGCGGCGGCTACACCTTC | CASSSHPGGGGYTF
TRBJ2-3 | . | TRBD1 | TRBV20-1 | TGCAGTGCAGACAGGGCAGATACGCAGTATTTT | CSADRADTQYF
TRBJ1-3 | . | . | TRBV29-1 | TGCAGCGCTGTATCTCGGGACACCATATATTTT | CSAVSRDTIYF
TRBJ1-2 | . | TRBD1 | TRBV5-1 | TGCGCCAGCAGCTTGGACGGACAGGGAGGGAATGGCTACACCTTC | CASSLDGQGGNGYTF
TRBJ2-1 | . | TRBD1 | TRBV11-2 | TGTGCCAGCAGCTTAGAGGGGACAGGGAAGTATGAGCAGTTCTTC | CASSLEGTGKYEQFF
TRBJ2-7 | . | . | TRBV28 | TGTGCCAGCAGTTTACTTCGGACAGTTACCCTGCTTGCTCCCTACGAGCAGTACTTC | CASSLLRTVTLLAPYEQYF
TRBJ2-1 | . | TRBD2 | TRBV9 | TGTGCCAGCAGCGGCGCGGGACTAGCGGATAATGAGCAGTTCTTC | CASSGAGLADNEQFF
TRBJ1-5 | . | . | TRBV19 | TGTGCCAGTAGTATCGTGGGCCAGCCCCAGCATTTT | CASSIVGQPQHF
TRBJ1-4 | . | . | TRBV20-1 | TGCAGTGCTAGATCTCGGGAAAAACTGTTTTTT | CSARSREKLFF
TRBJ2-3 | . | TRBD2 | TRBV19 | TGTGCCAGTAGTCCCGATGTAGCGGGAATGAACACAGATACGCAGTATTTT | CASSPDVAGMNTDTQYF
TRBJ2-1 | . | . | TRBV29-1 | TGCAGCGCACCAGGGGTCTCCTACAATGAGCAGTTCTTC | CSAPGVSYNEQFF
TRBJ1-5 | few | . | TRBV7-2 | TGTGCCAGCAGCCGCGACAACAATCAGCCCCAGCATTTT | CASSRDNNQPQHF
TRBJ2-1 | once | . | TRBV19 | TGTGCCAGTAGTTTCAGTGACAATGAGCAGTTCTTC | CASSFSDNEQFF
TRBJ1-1 | . | TRBD1 | TRBV30 | TGTGCCTGGAGGCCGGGACAGGGGTTAAACACTGAAGCTTTCTTT | CAWRPGQGLNTEAFF
TRBJ1-5 | . | TRBD1 | TRBV19 | TGTGCCAGTAGTACCCTGGGACAGCAGCCCCAGCATTTT | CASSTLGQQPQHF
TRBJ2-7 | . | TRBD2 | TRBV19 | TGTGCCAGTATACGAGAACTAGCGGGAGGGCACGAGCAGTACTTC | CASIRELAGGHEQYF
TRBJ1-5 | once | TRBD1 | TRBV28 | TGTGCCAGCAGGAAACAGGGGATTGATCAGCCCCAGCATTTT | CASRKQGIDQPQHF
TRBJ1-1 | . | . | TRBV29-1 | TGCAGCGTTGAGGTTGTAAGGAGCACTGAAGCTTTCTTT | CSVEVVRSTEAFF
TRBJ1-1 | . | . | TRBV7-9 | TGTGCCAGCAGCTTCCGACAGGTCGAAGCTTTCTTT | CASSFRQVEAFF
TRBJ1-5 | . | TRBD1 | TRBV6-5 | TGTGCCAGCAGTTCCAGGGACAGGGGGTTTCGTCAGCCCCAGCATTTT | CASSSRDRGFRQPQHF
TRBJ1-6 | few | TRBD1 | TRBV28 | TGTGCCAGCAGTCCGGGGACAGGGGGCGCTAATTCACCCCTCCACTTT | CASSPGTGGANSPLHF
TRBJ2-3 | . | . | TRBV19 | TGTGCCAGTAGCAATAGTCATACGCAGTATTTT | CASSNSHTQYF
TRBJ1-1 | . | TRBD1 | TRBV9 | TGTGCCAGCAGCGTAGACGGGACAGGATGGAACACTGAAGCTTTCTTT | CASSVDGTGWNTEAFF
TRBJ2-2 | . | TRBD1 | TRBV9 | TGTGCCAGCAGCGTAGCGGCCGAGGGGACAGGGAACACCGGGGAGCTGTTTTTT | CASSVAAEGTGNTGELFF
TRBJ2-5 | . | . | TRBV9 | TGTGCCAGCGGGGACACCCAGACCCAGTACTTC | CASGDTQTQYF
TRBJ2-4 | . | TRBD1 | TRBV28 | TGTGCCAGCAGTTTAAGCCGGGACAGGGGAAACATTCAGTACTTC | CASSLSRDRGNIQYF
TRBJ2-7 | . | . | TRBV28 | TGTGCCAGCAGACCCCGGGGGTGGGAGCAGTACTTC | CASRPRGWEQYF
TRBJ1-2 | . | TRBD1 | TRBV2 | TGTGCCACGGGGAGGGACAGGGGCACTAACTATGGCTACACCTTC | CATGRDRGTNYGYTF
TRBJ2-1 | . | TRBD2 | TRBV2 | TGTGCCAGCAGTGAGACTAGCGGGGGGGCCGGGGAGCAGTTCTTC | CASSETSGGAGEQFF
TRBJ1-2 | few | . | TRBV5-1 | TGCGCCAGCAGCCAGGCCTGGGGGCTCGGGTATGGCTACACCTTC | CASSQAWGLGYGYTF
TRBJ2-6 | . | TRBD1 | TRBV19 | TGTGCCAGTAGTATAGGGACAGGGCTCGACTCTGGGGCCAACGTCCTGACTTTC | CASSIGTGLDSGANVLTF
TRBJ2-2 | . | . | TRBV5-1 | TGCGCCAGCAGTTCAGGGTGGAGAAACACCGGGGAGCTGTTTTTT | CASSSGWRNTGELFF